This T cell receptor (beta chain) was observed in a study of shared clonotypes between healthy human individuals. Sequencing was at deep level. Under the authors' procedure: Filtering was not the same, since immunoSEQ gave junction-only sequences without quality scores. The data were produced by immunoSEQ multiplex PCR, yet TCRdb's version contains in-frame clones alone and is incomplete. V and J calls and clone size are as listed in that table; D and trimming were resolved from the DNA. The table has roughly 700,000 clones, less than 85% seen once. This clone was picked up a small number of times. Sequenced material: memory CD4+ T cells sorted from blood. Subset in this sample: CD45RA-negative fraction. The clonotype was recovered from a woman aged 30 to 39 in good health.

DNA of the CDR3: TGTGCCAGCAGTACCGCGACAGCAAGCAATCAGCCCCAGCATTTT. The encoded protein is CASSTATASNQPQHF. V gene TRBV28 combines with J gene TRBJ1-5; weak D call: TRBD1 (5 bases). Germline CDR1 is MDHEN and CDR2 is SYDVKM. V was cut by 5 bases and J by 1 base, with 12 bases left in between. CDR3 length: 15 residues.